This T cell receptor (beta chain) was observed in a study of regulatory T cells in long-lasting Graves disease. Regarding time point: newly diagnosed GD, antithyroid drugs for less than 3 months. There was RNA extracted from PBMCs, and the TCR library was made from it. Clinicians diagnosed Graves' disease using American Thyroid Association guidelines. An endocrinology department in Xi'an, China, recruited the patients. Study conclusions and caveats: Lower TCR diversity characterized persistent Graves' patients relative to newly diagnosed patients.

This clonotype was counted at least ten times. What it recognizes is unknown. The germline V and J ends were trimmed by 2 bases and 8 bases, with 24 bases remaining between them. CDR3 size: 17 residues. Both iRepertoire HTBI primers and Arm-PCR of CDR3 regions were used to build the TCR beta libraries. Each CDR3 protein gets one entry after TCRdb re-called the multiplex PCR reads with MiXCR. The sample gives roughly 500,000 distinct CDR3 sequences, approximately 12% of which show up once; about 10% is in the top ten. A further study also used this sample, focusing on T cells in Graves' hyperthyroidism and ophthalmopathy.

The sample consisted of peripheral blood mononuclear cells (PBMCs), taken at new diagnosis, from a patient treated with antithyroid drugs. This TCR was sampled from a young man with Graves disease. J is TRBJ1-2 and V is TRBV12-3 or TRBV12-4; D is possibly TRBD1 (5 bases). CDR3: CASSLPIRGRTSGGYTF. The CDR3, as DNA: TGTGCCAGCAGTTTACCCATAAGAGGCAGGACATCGGGGGGCTACACCTTC.